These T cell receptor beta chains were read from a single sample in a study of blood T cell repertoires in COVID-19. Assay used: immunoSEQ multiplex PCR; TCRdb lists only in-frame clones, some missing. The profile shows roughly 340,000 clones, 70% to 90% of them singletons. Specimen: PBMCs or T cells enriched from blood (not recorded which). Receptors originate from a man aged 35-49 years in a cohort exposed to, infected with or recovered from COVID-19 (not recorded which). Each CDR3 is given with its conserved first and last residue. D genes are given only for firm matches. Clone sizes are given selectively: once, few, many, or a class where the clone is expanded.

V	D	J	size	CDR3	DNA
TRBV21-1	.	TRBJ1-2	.	CASSKDGGRHYGYTF	TGTGCCAGCAGCAAAGACGGGGGGAGGCACTATGGCTACACCTTC
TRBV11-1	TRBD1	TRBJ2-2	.	CASSAGQVNTGELFF	TGTGCCAGCAGCGCGGGACAGGTTAACACCGGGGAGCTGTTTTTT
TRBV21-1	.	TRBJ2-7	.	CASIILCGGLMPYEQYF	TGTGCCAGCATAATCCTGTGTGGGGGACTCATGCCCTACGAGCAGTACTTC
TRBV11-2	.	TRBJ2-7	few	CASSLGGGAGDEQYF	TGTGCCAGCAGCTTAGGCGGTGGGGCAGGGGACGAGCAGTACTTC
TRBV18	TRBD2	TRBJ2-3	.	CASSPLTSGRGDTQYF	TGTGCCAGCTCACCACTGACCAGCGGGAGAGGGGATACGCAGTATTTT
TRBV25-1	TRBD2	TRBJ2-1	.	CASSELSGNRDEQFF	TGTGCCAGCAGTGAACTTAGCGGGAATCGGGATGAGCAGTTCTTC
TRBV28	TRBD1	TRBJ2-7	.	CASSLSLLQGSSYEQYF	TGTGCCAGCAGTTTATCTCTATTACAGGGGAGCTCCTACGAGCAGTACTTC
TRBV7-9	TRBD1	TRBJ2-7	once	CASSLDRGLFYEQYF	TGTGCCAGCAGCCTGGACAGGGGGCTTTTCTACGAGCAGTACTTC
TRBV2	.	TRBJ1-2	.	CASSEDRLSRGYTF	TGTGCCAGCAGTGAAGATCGATTAAGTAGAGGCTACACCTTC
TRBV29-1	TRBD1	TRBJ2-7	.	CSVVMQGALEQYF	TGCAGCGTTGTCATGCAGGGGGCGCTTGAGCAGTACTTC
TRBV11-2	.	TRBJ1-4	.	CASSLEERLQWEKLFF	TGTGCCAGCAGCTTAGAAGAGCGATTGCAGTGGGAAAAACTGTTTTTT
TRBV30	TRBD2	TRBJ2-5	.	CAWRGSGILQTQYF	TGTGCCTGGAGGGGTAGCGGGATCCTGCAGACCCAGTACTTC
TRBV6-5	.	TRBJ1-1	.	CASSYSMGGEGTEAFF	TGTGCCAGCAGTTACTCGATGGGAGGGGAGGGCACTGAAGCTTTCTTT
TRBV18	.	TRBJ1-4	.	CASSPPRSTNEKLFF	TGTGCCAGCTCACCACCCAGGTCAACTAATGAAAAACTGTTTTTT
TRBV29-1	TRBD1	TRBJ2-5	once	CSVMTGGKGETQYF	TGCAGCGTTATGACAGGGGGCAAGGGAGAGACCCAGTACTTC
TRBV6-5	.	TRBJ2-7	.	CASTLALSYEQYF	TGTGCCAGCACTCTAGCCCTCTCCTACGAGCAGTACTTC
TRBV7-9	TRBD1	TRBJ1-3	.	CASSFGTAGNTIYF	TGTGCCAGCAGCTTCGGGACAGCTGGAAACACCATATATTTT
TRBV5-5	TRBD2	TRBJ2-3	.	CASSLVPGGGTDTQYF	TGTGCCAGCAGCTTGGTGCCGGGAGGGGGCACAGATACGCAGTATTTT
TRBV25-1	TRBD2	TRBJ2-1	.	CASSEQLAGVYNEQFF	TGTGCCAGCAGTGAACAATTAGCGGGAGTGTACAATGAGCAGTTCTTC
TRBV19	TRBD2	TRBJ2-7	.	CASSITSGRTYEQYF	TGTGCCAGTAGTATTACTAGCGGGAGGACCTACGAGCAGTACTTC
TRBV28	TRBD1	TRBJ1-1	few	CASSLKGTATEAFF	TGTGCCAGCAGTTTAAAAGGGACAGCTACTGAAGCTTTCTTT
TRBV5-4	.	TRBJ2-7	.	CASSFDRRYEQYF	TGTGCCAGCAGCTTTGACAGGCGTTACGAGCAGTACTTC
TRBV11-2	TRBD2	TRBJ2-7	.	CASSLVGTSGYEQYF	TGTGCCAGCAGCTTAGTGGGGACTAGCGGCTACGAGCAGTACTTC
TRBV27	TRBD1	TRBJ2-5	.	CASSFMGQQETQYF	TGTGCCAGCAGTTTTATGGGACAGCAAGAGACCCAGTACTTC
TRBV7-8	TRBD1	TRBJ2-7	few	CASSLPGQYPEQYF	TGTGCCAGCAGCCTACCGGGACAGTACCCCGAGCAGTACTTC
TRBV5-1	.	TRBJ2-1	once	CASSLLNREVGNEQFF	TGCGCCAGCAGCTTACTTAACCGGGAAGTTGGAAATGAGCAGTTCTTC
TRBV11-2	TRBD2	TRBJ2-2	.	CASSLGPGGPSWGELFF	TGTGCCAGCAGCTTAGGTCCGGGAGGACCCAGTTGGGGGGAGCTGTTTTTT
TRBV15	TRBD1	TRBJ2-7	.	CATSRDRGQAGEQYF	TGTGCCACCAGCAGAGATCGGGGACAGGCGGGCGAGCAGTACTTC
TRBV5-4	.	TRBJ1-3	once	CASRRQDGNTIYF	TGTGCCAGCAGACGACAGGATGGAAACACCATATATTTT
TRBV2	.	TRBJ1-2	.	CASIRGGFGYTF	TGTGCCAGCATAAGAGGGGGATTTGGCTACACCTTC
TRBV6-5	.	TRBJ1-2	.	CASSPTVVIIYGYTF	TGTGCCAGCAGTCCAACAGTAGTCATTATCTATGGCTACACCTTC
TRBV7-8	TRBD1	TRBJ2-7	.	CASSFLTGGLYEQYF	TGTGCCAGCAGCTTCCTGACAGGGGGGTTATACGAGCAGTACTTC
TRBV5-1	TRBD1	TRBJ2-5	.	CASSVGGQGLETQYF	TGCGCCAGCAGCGTAGGCGGACAGGGATTAGAGACCCAGTACTTC
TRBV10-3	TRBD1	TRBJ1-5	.	CAISGDRDQPQHF	TGTGCCATCAGTGGCGACAGGGATCAGCCCCAGCATTTT
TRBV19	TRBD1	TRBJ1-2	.	CASSERDRGFTNYGYTF	TGTGCCAGTAGTGAGCGGGACAGGGGCTTTACTAACTATGGCTACACCTTC
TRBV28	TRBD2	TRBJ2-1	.	CASRLSGGLGDLKDEQFF	TGTGCCAGCAGGTTGAGCGGGGGGCTTGGGGACCTAAAGGATGAGCAGTTCTTC
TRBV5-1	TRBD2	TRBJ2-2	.	CASSGTSGRVTGELFF	TGCGCCAGCAGCGGAACGAGCGGGAGGGTCACCGGGGAGCTGTTTTTT
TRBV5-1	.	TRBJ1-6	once	CASRPDSNNSPLHF	TGCGCCAGCAGACCGGACAGCAATAATTCACCCCTCCACTTT
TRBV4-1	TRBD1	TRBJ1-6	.	CASSQDLGDRTSSYNSPLHF	TGCGCCAGCAGCCAAGATCTTGGGGACAGGACGAGCTCCTATAATTCACCCCTCCACTTT
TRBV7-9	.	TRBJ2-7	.	CASATGASSYEQYF	TGTGCCAGCGCAACTGGGGCGAGCTCCTACGAGCAGTACTTC
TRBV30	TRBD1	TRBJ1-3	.	CAWTPDRVGSGNTIYF	TGTGCCTGGACTCCCGACAGGGTGGGTTCTGGAAACACCATATATTTT
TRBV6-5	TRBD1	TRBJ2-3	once	CASRSTGGRDTQYF	TGTGCCAGCAGATCGACAGGGGGACGAGATACGCAGTATTTT
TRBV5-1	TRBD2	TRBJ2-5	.	CASSLGWREVPFEETQYF	TGCGCCAGCAGCTTGGGGTGGCGGGAGGTCCCTTTTGAAGAGACCCAGTACTTC
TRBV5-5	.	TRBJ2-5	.	CASSQGTTDVETQYF	TGTGCCAGCAGCCAGGGGACTACCGACGTGGAGACCCAGTACTTC
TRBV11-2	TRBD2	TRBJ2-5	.	CASSFQGGGRAETQYF	TGTGCCAGCAGCTTCCAAGGTGGCGGGAGGGCGGAGACCCAGTACTTC
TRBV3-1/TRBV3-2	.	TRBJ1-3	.	CASSQVLADSGNTIYF	TGTGCCAGCAGCCAAGTTCTGGCGGACTCTGGAAACACCATATATTTT
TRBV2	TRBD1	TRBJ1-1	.	CASRLTGATEAFF	TGTGCCAGCAGGCTGACAGGGGCTACAGAAGCTTTCTTT
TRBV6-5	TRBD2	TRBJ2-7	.	CASSSRTSGAEQYF	TGTGCCAGCAGCTCCCGGACTAGCGGGGCTGAGCAGTACTTC
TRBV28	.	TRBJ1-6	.	CASSSSRRKTYNSPLHF	TGTGCCAGCAGTTCCAGTCGGAGGAAAACGTATAATTCACCCCTCCACTTT
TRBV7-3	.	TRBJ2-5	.	CASSPTSQETQYF	TGTGCCAGCAGCCCAACTTCTCAAGAGACCCAGTACTTC
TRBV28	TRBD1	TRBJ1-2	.	CASRTGAVYVYTF	TGTGCCAGCAGGACAGGGGCAGTCTATGTCTACACCTTC